This T cell receptor beta chain derives from a study of response to subunit inactivated influenza vaccine. Findings and limits, study-wide: That few new T cells are recruited by each seasonal influenza vaccination was the authors' suggestion.

TCRdb re-called the RT-PCR reads through MiXCR, storing one row per CDR3 protein. Found here are around 530,000 distinct CDR3 sequences, around 11% of them singletons; the top ten hold 10%. About this clonotype itself: The antigen is unknown.

The receptor comes from a man aged 50 to 59 who received an inactivated influenza vaccine. Specimen: PBMCs from blood, collected on the day of vaccination.

This CDR3 is CSVGTASTYEQYF. Here the CDR3 DNA reads TGCAGCGTTGGGACAGCGAGCACCTACGAGCAGTACTTC. V is TRBV29-1 and J is TRBJ2-7; maybe TRBD1 (6 bases). V lost 4 bases and J 2 bases, leaving 12 bases between the germline ends. The germline gives CDR1 SQVTM, CDR2 ANQGSEA. This CDR3 is built from 13 residues.